The clone carrying this T cell receptor (beta chain) was observed a few times. As yet, its antigen is unknown. This sample is drawn from a study of T-cell reconstitution after alpha-beta-depleted transplantation in children. Findings and caveats of the study: Among T cells one year after transplant, newly produced cells accounted for most counts and diversity. Where alpha-beta T cells came from about two months after transplant was reportedly several hundred expanded graft clones. Surviving thymic progenitors and recipient T cells were the source of high TCRbeta diversity at day 60 in some patients.

Trimming removed 7 bases at V and 0 bases at J, with 13 bases between. Germline V gene data show CDR1 as MNHEY and CDR2 as SVGEGT. CDR3 length equals 15 residues. Preparation of the TCRbeta library was carried out with unique molecular identifiers. TCRdb reanalysed the PCR reads using MiXCR and keeps one entry per CDR3 protein. The table includes a few hundred thousand distinct CDR3 sequences, approximately 10% detected once. The clonotype originates from a male patient under 10 years old who had a stem cell transplant for chronic granulomatous disease, so the T cells may come from the graft donor. The source material was peripheral blood, sampled 180 days after TCRalphabeta/CD19-depleted stem cell transplant. The chain joins TRBV6-2 or TRBV6-3 to TRBJ2-4; a possible D gene is TRBD2 (5 bases). The CDR3, as DNA: TGTGCCAGCAATTCCCTGGGAGTAGCCAAAAACATTCAGTACTTC. Amino acid sequence: CASNSLGVAKNIQYF.